The source of this TCR beta chain is a study of T cells in Graves' hyperthyroidism and ophthalmopathy. Trimming took 9 bases from V and 5 from J, leaving 6 bases between them. The CDR3 has 10 residues. Germline values: CDR1 SEHNR, CDR2 FQNEAQ (reference sequence). Amplification targeted TCR beta CDR3 regions from RNA transcripts. HTBI primers drove first-round RT-PCR of the TCR CDR3. TCRdb redid the calling of the multiplex PCR reads with MiXCR, one entry per CDR3 protein. The table has over 500,000 distinct CDR3 sequences, about 16% seen once. Disease duration was under 3 months in the ophthalmopathy patients, who also had a Clinical Activity Score of at least 3 and a NOSPECS grade of at least 4. Exclusion of a patient resulted from uncontrolled infection, other autoimmune disease, pregnancy or lactation. Each diagnosis drew on symptoms, thyroxine, TRAb, thyroid ultrasound and orbital computed tomography findings.

The rearrangement joins TRBV7-9 to TRBJ2-3; D uncertain. Sequencing was performed on blood. The clonotype comes from a woman aged 30 to 39 with Graves' ophthalmopathy. The CDR3 protein is CASEVDTQYF. The CDR3 DNA sequence: TGTGCCAGTGAGGTAGATACGCAGTATTTT. Together with reference TRBV7-9 and TRBJ2-3, the CDR3 gives the full variable domain: DTGVSQNPRHKITKRGQNVTFRCDPISEHNRLYWYRQTLGQGPEFLTYFQNEAQLEKSRLLSDRFSAERPKGSFSTLEIQRTEQGDSAMYLCASEVDTQYFGPGTRLTVL.